This T cell receptor (beta chain) appears in the sequencing data of a study of patients and donors after allogeneic stem cell transplantation. V was shortened by 4 bases and J by 4 bases, with 14 bases between the two germline ends. The germline V gene encodes CDR1 MNHEY and CDR2 SVGAGI. CDR3 length: 15 residues. TCRdb recomputed calls from the RT-PCR reads with MiXCR, one row per CDR3 protein. The sample has 390,000 or so distinct CDR3 sequences; more than 15% are singletons. The V and J genes are TRBV6-5 and TRBJ2-1, with D possibly being TRBD2 (6 bases). The receptor was derived from a human donor who was either an allogeneic HSCT recipient or a stem cell or donor lymphocyte infusion donor (not recorded which). It is not recorded whose cells these are; they may come from a transplant donor. The material sequenced was blood, either unsorted or a sorted T cell fraction (not recorded which). CDR3 sequence reads: CASSSSGPIYNEQFF. CDR3 nucleotides: TGTGCCAGCAGTTCAAGCGGGCCTATATACAATGAGCAGTTCTTC.